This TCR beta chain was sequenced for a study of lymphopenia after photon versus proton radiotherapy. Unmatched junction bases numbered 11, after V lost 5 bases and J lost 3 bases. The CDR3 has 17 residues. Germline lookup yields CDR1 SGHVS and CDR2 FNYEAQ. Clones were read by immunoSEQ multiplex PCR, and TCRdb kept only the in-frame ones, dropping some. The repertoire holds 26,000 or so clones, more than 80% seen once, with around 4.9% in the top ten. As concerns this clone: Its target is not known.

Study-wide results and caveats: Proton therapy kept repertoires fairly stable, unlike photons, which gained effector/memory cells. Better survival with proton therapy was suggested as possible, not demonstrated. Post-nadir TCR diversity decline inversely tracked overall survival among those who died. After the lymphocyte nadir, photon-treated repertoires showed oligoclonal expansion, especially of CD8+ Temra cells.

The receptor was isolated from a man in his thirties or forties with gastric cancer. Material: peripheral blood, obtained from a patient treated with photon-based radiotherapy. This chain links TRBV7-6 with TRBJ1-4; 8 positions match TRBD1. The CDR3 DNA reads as TGTGCCAGCAGCGAATACAGGGGGGGAGAAGCTAATGAAAAACTGTTTTTT. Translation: CASSEYRGGEANEKLFF.